One sample yielded the 5 T cell receptor beta chains listed below, sequenced in a study of T-cell reconstitution after alpha-beta-depleted transplantation in children. Construction of the TCRbeta library involved unique molecular identifiers. One entry per CDR3 protein results from TCRdb running MiXCR on the PCR reads. The sample holds under 75,000 distinct CDR3 sequences, 9.5% to 13% seen once. The material sequenced was PBMCs, taken before TCRalphabeta/CD19-depleted stem cell transplant. Receptors were obtained from a boy aged 5-17 years with acute myeloid leukemia, due to receive a stem cell transplant.

This clonotype was detected many times. V is TRBV5-5 and J is TRBJ1-1; D not certain. The length of the CDR3 is 13 residues. Germline CDR1 and CDR2: SGHKS and YYEKEE (reference sequence). The V and J ends lost 0 bases and 3 bases respectively, with 6 bases between them. The CDR3 sequence: CASSLAGHTEAFF. The CDR3 DNA follows: TGTGCCAGCAGCTTGGCGGGCCACACTGAAGCTTTCTTT.

Ten or more counts support this clonotype. The chain carries TRBV3-1 and TRBJ2-1, with D possibly being TRBD1 or TRBD2 (5 bases each). From germline, CDR1 is LGHDT and CDR2 YNNKEL (reference sequence). The V end lost 0 bases, the J end lost 0 bases, and 12 bases lay between the germline ends. The CDR3 length is 17 residues. CDR3 protein: CASSQEWGWGSYNEQFF. The CDR3 bases are TGTGCCAGCAGCCAAGAGTGGGGGTGGGGCTCCTACAATGAGCAGTTCTTC.

This clonotype was found many times. The V and J genes are TRBV4-3 and TRBJ2-7; maybe TRBD2 (5 bases). In germline, CDR1 is LGHNA, CDR2 YSLEER. The CDR3 is made up of 14 amino acids. V was shortened by 1 base and J by 7 bases, with 14 bases between the two germline ends. The CDR3 DNA reads as TGCGCCAGCAGCCAAGTCCCGGCATCGGGGGAGCAGTACTTC. Its translation is CASSQVPASGEQYF.

This clonotype was recorded many times. The chain carries TRBV5-1 and TRBJ2-7; perhaps TRBD1 as D (5 bases). This CDR3 has 16 residues. Germline CDR1 is SGHRS and CDR2 is YFSETQ. Trimming took off 3 bases at V and 3 bases at J, with 19 bases between the two ends. As DNA, the CDR3 is TGCGCCAGCAGCTCCCACTGGGTGCGACAGATCTACGAGCAGTACGTC. Its protein is CASSSHWVRQIYEQYV.

This clonotype was found once. Here the CDR3 reads CASSSGSRLSETQYF. The CDR3 DNA follows: TGTGCCAGCAGTTCCGGGAGCAGACTTTCGGAGACCCAGTACTTC. The V gene is TRBV28, the J gene TRBJ2-5; D is perhaps TRBD2 (6 bases). V lost 4 bases and J 5 bases, leaving 17 bases between the germline ends. CDR3 length: 15 residues. Germline CDR1 is MDHEN and CDR2 is SYDVKM.